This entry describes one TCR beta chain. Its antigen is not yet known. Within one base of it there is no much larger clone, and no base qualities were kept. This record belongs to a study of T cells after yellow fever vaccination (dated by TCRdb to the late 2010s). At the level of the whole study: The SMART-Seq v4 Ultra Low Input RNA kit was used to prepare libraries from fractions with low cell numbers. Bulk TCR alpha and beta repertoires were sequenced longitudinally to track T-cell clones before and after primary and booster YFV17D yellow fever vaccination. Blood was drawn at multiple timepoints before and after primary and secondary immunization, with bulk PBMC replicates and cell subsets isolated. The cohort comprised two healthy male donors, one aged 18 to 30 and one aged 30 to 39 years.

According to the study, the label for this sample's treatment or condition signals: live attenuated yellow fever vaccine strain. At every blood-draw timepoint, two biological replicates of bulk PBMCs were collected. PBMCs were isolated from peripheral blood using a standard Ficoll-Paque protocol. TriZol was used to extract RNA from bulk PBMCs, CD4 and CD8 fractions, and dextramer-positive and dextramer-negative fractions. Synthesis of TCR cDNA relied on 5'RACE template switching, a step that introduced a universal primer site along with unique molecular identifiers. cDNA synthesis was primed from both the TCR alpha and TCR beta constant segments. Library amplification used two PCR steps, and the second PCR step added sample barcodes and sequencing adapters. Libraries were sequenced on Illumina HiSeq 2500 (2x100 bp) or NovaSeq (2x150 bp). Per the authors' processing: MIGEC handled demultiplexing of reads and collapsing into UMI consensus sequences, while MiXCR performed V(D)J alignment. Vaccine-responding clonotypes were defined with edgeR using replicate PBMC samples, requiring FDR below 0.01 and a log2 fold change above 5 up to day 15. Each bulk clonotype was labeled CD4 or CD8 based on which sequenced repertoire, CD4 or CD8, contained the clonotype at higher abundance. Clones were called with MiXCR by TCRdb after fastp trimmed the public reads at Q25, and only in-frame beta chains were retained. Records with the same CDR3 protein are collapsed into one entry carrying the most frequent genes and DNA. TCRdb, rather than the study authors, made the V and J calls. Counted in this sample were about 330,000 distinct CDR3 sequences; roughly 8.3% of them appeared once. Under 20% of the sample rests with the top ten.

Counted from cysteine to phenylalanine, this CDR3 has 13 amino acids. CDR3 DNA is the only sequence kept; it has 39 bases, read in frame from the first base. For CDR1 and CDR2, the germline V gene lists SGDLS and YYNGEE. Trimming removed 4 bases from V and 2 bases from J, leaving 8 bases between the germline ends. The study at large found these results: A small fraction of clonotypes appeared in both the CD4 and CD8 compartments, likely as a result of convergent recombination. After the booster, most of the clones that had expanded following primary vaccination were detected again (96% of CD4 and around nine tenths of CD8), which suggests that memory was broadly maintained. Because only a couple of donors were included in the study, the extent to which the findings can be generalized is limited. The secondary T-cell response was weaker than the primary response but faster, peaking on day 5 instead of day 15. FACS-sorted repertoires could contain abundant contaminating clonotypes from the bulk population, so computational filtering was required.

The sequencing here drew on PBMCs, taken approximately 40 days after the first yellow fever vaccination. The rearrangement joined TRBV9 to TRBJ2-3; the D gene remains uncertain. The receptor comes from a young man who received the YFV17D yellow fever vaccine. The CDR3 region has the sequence CASSPVPTDTQYF. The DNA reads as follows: TGTGCCAGCAGCCCTGTACCCACAGATACGCAGTATTTT.